The subject of this entry is one T cell receptor beta chain. Its specificity is unknown. The sample's time point: week 5, during vaccination. Each dose of the vaccine consisted of 300 ug of mutant IDH1 20-mer peptide, with topical imiquimod. Donor tumors were new WHO grade 3 or 4 IDH1-mutant, ATRX-lost astrocytomas. This sample was included in a study of a mutant IDH1 vaccine in newly diagnosed glioma. Study-level background: Treated patients showed a male proportion of around 62%, a female proportion of 37.5%, and a mean age of around 40 years. Antecedent treatment encompassed radiotherapy, temozolomide, or their combination; the majority received both.

The repertoire was sequenced with immunoSEQ multiplex PCR; TCRdb's copy has only in-frame clones and lacks some. Of fewer than 65,000 clones in the sample, approximately 82% were seen once. In germline, CDR1 is SEHNR, CDR2 FQNEAQ (reference sequence). CDR3 length: 16 residues. With 5 bases clipped from V and 7 bases from J, the junction kept 11 bases outside the gene matches. Study findings and constraints: The vaccine induced immune responses, and these occurred in approximately 94% of patients.

This chain uses TRBV7-9 with TRBJ2-2, with TRBD2 identical over 9 bases. Source: PBMCs, taken from a glioma patient whose treatment included an IDH1 peptide vaccine. The TCR originated in a young man with glioma. CDR3 protein: CASSPGRLAGIGELFF. The CDR3, as DNA: TGTGCCAGCAGCCCGGGAAGGCTAGCGGGGATCGGGGAGCTGTTTTTT.